This record covers a single TCR beta chain. Original processing notes: Amplification of reference gene primers was used by the study to estimate nucleated cell counts. Produced via immunoSEQ multiplex PCR; TCRdb's table is partial and in-frame only. V, J and clone size derive from that table, while D and trimming were established from the DNA sequence. The repertoire includes under 85,000 clones, roughly 80% of them detected once, and 6.5% to 7.5% sits in the top ten. V lost 4 bases, J lost 7 bases, and 8 bases stayed unmatched. The length of the CDR3 is 15 residues. Germline CDR1 is MNHEY and CDR2 is SVGAGI. The source of the sample is a study of blood T cell repertoires in COVID-19.

The chain is built from TRBV6-5 and TRBJ1-4; 8 bases line up with TRBD1. This TCR derives from a young man with COVID-19, enrolled during active disease. The sample taken for sequencing was peripheral blood. The CDR3 coding sequence is TGTGCCAGCAGTTTCGACAGGGGATCAAGTGAAAAACTGTTTTTT. Its translation: CASSFDRGSSEKLFF.